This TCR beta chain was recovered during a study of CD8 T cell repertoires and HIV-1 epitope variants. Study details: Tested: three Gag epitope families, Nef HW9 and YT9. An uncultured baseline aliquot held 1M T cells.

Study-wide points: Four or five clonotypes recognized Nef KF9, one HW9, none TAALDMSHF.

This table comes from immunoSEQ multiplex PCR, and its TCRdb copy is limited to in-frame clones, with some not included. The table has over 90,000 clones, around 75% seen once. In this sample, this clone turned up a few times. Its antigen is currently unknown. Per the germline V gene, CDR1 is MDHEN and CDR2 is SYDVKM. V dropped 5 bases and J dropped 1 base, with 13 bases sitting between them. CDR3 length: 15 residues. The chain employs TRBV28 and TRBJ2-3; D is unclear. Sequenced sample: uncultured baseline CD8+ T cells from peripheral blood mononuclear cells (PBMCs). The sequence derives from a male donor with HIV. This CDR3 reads CASSPPGRRTDTQYF. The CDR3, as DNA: TGTGCCAGCAGTCCCCCAGGTAGACGCACAGATACGCAGTATTTT.